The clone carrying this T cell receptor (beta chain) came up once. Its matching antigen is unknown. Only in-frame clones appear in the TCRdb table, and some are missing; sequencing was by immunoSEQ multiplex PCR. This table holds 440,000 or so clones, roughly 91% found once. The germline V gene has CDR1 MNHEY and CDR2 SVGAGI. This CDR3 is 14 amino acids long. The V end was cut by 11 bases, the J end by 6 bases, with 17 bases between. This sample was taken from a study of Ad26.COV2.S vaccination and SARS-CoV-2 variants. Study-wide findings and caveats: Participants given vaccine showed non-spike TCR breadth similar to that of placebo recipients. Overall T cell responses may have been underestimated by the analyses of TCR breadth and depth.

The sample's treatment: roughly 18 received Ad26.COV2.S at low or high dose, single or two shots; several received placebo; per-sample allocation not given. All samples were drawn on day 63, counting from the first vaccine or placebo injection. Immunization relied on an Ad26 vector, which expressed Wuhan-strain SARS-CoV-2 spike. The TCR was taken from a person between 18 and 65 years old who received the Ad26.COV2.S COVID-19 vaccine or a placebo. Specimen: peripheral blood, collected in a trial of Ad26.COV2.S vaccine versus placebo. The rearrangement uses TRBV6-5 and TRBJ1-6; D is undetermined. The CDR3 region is CAASTPPANSPLHF. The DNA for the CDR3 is TGTGCCGCATCAACACCCCCGGCTAATTCACCCCTCCACTTT.